Listed below are T cell receptor beta chains from one sample, sequenced in a study of CD8 T cells in ankylosing spondylitis. TCRdb used MiXCR to reprocess the 5' RACE reads, holding one entry per CDR3 protein. This table has some 92,000 distinct CDR3 sequences, 27% appearing once. Input material: blood, either unsorted or a sorted T cell fraction (not recorded which). These receptors all come from a male donor with ankylosing spondylitis or in good health (not recorded which). CDR3s include the opening cysteine and the closing phenylalanine or tryptophan. D genes are given only for firm matches. Part of the rows lack a size; the others show once, few, many or a class for expanded clones.

TRBV7-9	NA	TRBJ2-7	TRBD1	CASRRDRVSEQYF	TGTGCCAGCCGCCGGGACAGGGTTAGCGAGCAGTACTTC
TRBV3-1	few	TRBJ2-5	NA	CASSHLGETQYF	TGTGCCAGCAGCCACCTCGGAGAGACCCAGTACTTC
TRBV20-1	NA	TRBJ2-3	TRBD2	CSAGGRADTQYF	TGCAGTGCGGGTGGGAGGGCAGATACGCAGTATTTT
TRBV5-1	few	TRBJ2-7	TRBD2	CASSPATSGSEQYF	TGCGCCAGCAGCCCCGCGACTAGCGGGAGTGAGCAGTACTTC
TRBV10-3	NA	TRBJ2-1	NA	CAVGGYNEQFF	TGTGCCGTCGGGGGATACAATGAGCAGTTCTTC
TRBV5-1	NA	TRBJ1-1	NA	CASSSIGNTEAFF	TGCGCCAGCAGCTCTATAGGGAACACTGAAGCTTTCTTT
TRBV29-1	many	TRBJ2-5	NA	CSVGAEVETQYF	TGCAGCGTTGGTGCGGAGGTAGAGACCCAGTACTTC
TRBV5-6	NA	TRBJ2-3	NA	CASSRNTDTQYF	TGTGCCAGCAGTAGGAACACAGATACGCAGTATTTT
TRBV15	few	TRBJ1-5	NA	CATSRPDQSVQHF	TGTGCCACCAGCAGACCAGACCAGAGCGTCCAGCATTTT
TRBV20-1	NA	TRBJ2-7	NA	CSASRQGYEQYF	TGCAGTGCTAGTAGGCAGGGCTACGAGCAGTACTTC
TRBV5-1	few	TRBJ2-2	NA	CASSFDYSNTGELFF	TGCGCCAGCAGCTTTGACTACTCGAACACCGGGGAGCTGTTTTTT
TRBV12-3/TRBV12-4	few	TRBJ1-4	NA	CASSPRLLGEKLFF	TGTGCCAGCAGTCCACGACTCCTAGGGGAAAAACTGTTTTTT